One and the same sample provided the 26 T cell receptor beta chains below, sequenced in a study of STAT5B mutations in CD4+ large granular lymphocyte leukemia. The assay was immunoSEQ multiplex PCR, and TCRdb's table has in-frame clones only and misses some. Here the sample spans around 20,000 clones, 78% being singletons. Sequenced sample: CD4+ T cells from blood buffy coats. Receptor source: a human donor in good health.

The chain links TRBV11-1 to TRBJ1-2; possibly TRBD1 for D (6 bases). V dropped 5 bases and J dropped 8 bases, with 18 bases sitting between them. The CDR3 is 14 residues long. Germline-derived CDR1 and CDR2 are SGHAT and FQDESV (reference sequence). CDR3 nucleotides: TGTGCCAGCAGCCCTAGAACAGGGTTCGGCGGCTACACCTTC. Its protein is CASSPRTGFGGYTF.

The chain couples TRBV5-6 to TRBJ1-4; D is unclear. Germline CDR1 and CDR2: SGHDT and YYEEEE. Trimming cost V 0 bases and J 4 bases, with 7 bases left between them. The CDR3 runs to 14 residues. The CDR3: CASSLGLINEKLFF. In DNA form, the CDR3 reads TGTGCCAGCAGCTTGGGACTGATTAATGAAAAACTGTTTTTT.

J is TRBJ2-5 and V is TRBV11-2; 11 bases fit TRBD1. The CDR3 has 16 amino acids. J was trimmed by 4 bases and V by 8 bases; bases with no gene match: 12. Per germline, CDR1 SGHAT and CDR2 FQNNGV. The CDR3 region is CASAFVRTGGGETQYF. CDR3 DNA: TGTGCCAGCGCTTTTGTCAGGACAGGGGGCGGAGAGACCCAGTACTTC.

V gene TRBV4-1 combines with J gene TRBJ2-5; possible D gene TRBD2, 6 bases. CDR1 and CDR2 (germline): MGHRA, YSYEKL. Trimming pared 1 base from V and 4 bases from J, leaving 10 bases between. This CDR3 has 14 amino acids. The CDR3 DNA is TGCGCCAGCAGCCAAGCCCTGGGGGGAGAGACCCAGTACTTC. Its protein product is CASSQALGGETQYF.

The chain employs TRBV5-1 and TRBJ2-5; a possible D gene is TRBD1 (5 bases). The V end was cut by 0 bases, the J end by 1 base, with 7 bases between. The germline V gene encodes CDR1 SGHRS and CDR2 YFSETQ. The CDR3 sequence is 14 residues long. CDR3 sequence: CASSLEGPQETQYF. CDR3 sequence (DNA): TGCGCCAGCAGCTTGGAGGGGCCCCAAGAGACCCAGTACTTC.

Remarks on this clone: Germline is not matched at one junction end, which may reflect a read error. The CDR3 bases are TGTGCTAGCAGCTTATCCGAGAACACTGAAGCTTTCTTT. Amino acid sequence: CASSLSENTEAFF. The chain combines TRBV7-7 with TRBJ1-1, with unresolved D. Germline V CDR1 and CDR2: SSHAT, FNYEAQ (reference sequence). The CDR3 has 13 residues.

The J gene is TRBJ1-2, the V gene TRBV28, with 9 bases identical to TRBD1. Germline loops: CDR1 MDHEN, CDR2 SYDVKM. V lost 5 bases and J lost 2; bases outside the gene matches: 6. The CDR3 sequence is 15 residues long. The chain's CDR3 is CASSPGTGRNYGYTF. DNA of the CDR3: TGTGCCAGCAGTCCCGGGACAGGGCGAAACTATGGCTACACCTTC.

The chain carries TRBV5-6 and TRBJ2-6; no definite D call. Germline V gives CDR1 SGHDT, CDR2 YYEEEE. CDR3 size: 15 residues. V shed 0 bases and J shed 0 bases, with 4 bases lying between them. CDR3: CASSLGGSGANVLTF. DNA of the CDR3: TGTGCCAGCAGCTTGGGCGGCTCTGGGGCCAACGTCCTGACTTTC.

V usage is TRBV4-3 and J usage is TRBJ2-1; TRBD2 agrees at 7 bases. This CDR3 contains 15 residues. V gave up 4 bases and J gave up 10 bases; unmatched junction bases: 13. Germline loops: CDR1 LGHNA, CDR2 YSLEER. CDR3 coding DNA: TGCGCCAGCAGCCCTCAATCTAGCGGCGGAGGGGAGCAGTTCTTC. It translates to CASSPQSSGGGEQFF.

The V gene is TRBV28, the J gene TRBJ2-7; D could derive from TRBD1 or TRBD2 (5 bases each). The V end lost 3 bases, the J end lost 6 bases, and 9 bases lay between the germline ends. The CDR3 has 12 amino acids. The V gene's germline CDR1 is MDHEN and CDR2 SYDVKM. CDR3 loop: CASSFSGLEQYF. CDR3 DNA sequence: TGTGCCAGCAGTTTTTCGGGGCTCGAGCAGTACTTC. Full variable domain (outside the CDR3, taken from reference TRBV28 and TRBJ2-7): DVKVTQSSRYLVKRTGEKVFLECVQDMDHENMFWYRQDPGLGLRLIYFSYDVKMKEKGDIPEGYSVSREKKERFSLILESASTNQTSMYLCASSFSGLEQYFGPGTRLTVT.

The V call is TRBV5-1, the J call TRBJ2-1, with D perhaps given as TRBD1 or TRBD2 (6 bases each). V was trimmed by 4 bases and J by 6 bases, leaving 23 bases between them. CDR1 and CDR2 from the germline V gene are SGHRS and YFSETQ. The CDR3 has 17 amino acids. CDR3: CASSPRATGMGGNEQFF. CDR3 sequence (DNA): TGCGCCAGCAGCCCGAGGGCAACAGGGATGGGGGGCAATGAGCAGTTCTTC.

The V and J genes are TRBV7-9 and TRBJ1-4; 7 bases are shared with TRBD1. V shed 4 bases, J shed 8 bases, and the junction held 7 bases outside the gene matches. Germline loops: CDR1 SEHNR, CDR2 FQNEAQ (reference sequence). This CDR3 has 14 amino acids. CDR3 in amino acids: CASSYRDSDEKLFF. CDR3 DNA: TGTGCCAGCAGCTACCGGGACAGCGACGAAAAACTGTTTTTT.

The rearrangement joins TRBV29-1 to TRBJ1-2; D is undetermined. Germline V gene data show CDR1 as SQVTM and CDR2 as ANQGSEA. The CDR3 loop spans 14 amino acids. The ends were cut back, 3 bases at V and 0 bases at J, with 11 bases in the middle. The CDR3 loop reads CSVDAGPPNYGYTF. The CDR3 bases are TGCAGCGTTGACGCCGGGCCTCCTAACTATGGCTACACCTTC.

This chain uses TRBV7-2 with TRBJ2-1; D unclear. Looked up from germline, CDR1 is SGHTA and CDR2 is FQGNSA. The CDR3 sequence is 15 residues long. V was trimmed by 1 base and J by 6 bases, leaving 13 bases between them. CDR3 region: CASSLGQSVGNEQFF. In DNA form, the CDR3 reads TGTGCCAGCAGCTTAGGGCAGTCAGTCGGCAATGAGCAGTTCTTC.

V gene TRBV7-2 combines with J gene TRBJ2-2; TRBD2 is a possible D gene (6 bases). Looked up from germline, CDR1 is SGHTA and CDR2 is FQGNSA. The CDR3 is made up of 16 amino acids. Trimming removed 5 bases from V and 1 base from J, with 14 bases in between. CDR3 loop: CASSPGVIQNTGELFF. The CDR3 nucleotides read TGTGCCAGCAGCCCGGGGGTAATCCAGAACACCGGGGAGCTGTTTTTT.

This chain joins TRBV6-1 and TRBJ2-1, with TRBD2 matching over 9 bases. Germline V gene lookup returns CDR1 MNHNS and CDR2 SASEGT. The CDR3 runs to 14 residues. V shed 7 bases and J 4 bases; nucleotides not matched to a gene: 5. CDR3 region: CASMRLAGYNEQFF. CDR3 nucleotides: TGTGCCAGCATGCGCCTAGCGGGATACAATGAGCAGTTCTTC.

The chain couples TRBV29-1 to TRBJ1-2, with a tentative D call TRBD1 (5 bases). Trimming stripped 8 bases from V and 7 bases from J, with 17 bases between. CDR1 and CDR2 (germline): SQVTM, ANQGSEA. The length of the CDR3 is 12 residues. This CDR3 reads CSYEGTLGGYTF. The CDR3 DNA reads as TGCAGCTATGAGGGGACTTTAGGTGGCTACACCTTC.

J is TRBJ1-2 and V is TRBV11-1; tentative D call: TRBD1 (5 bases). CDR1 is SGHAT, CDR2 FQDESV, per germline (reference sequence). Trimming pared 5 bases from V and 8 bases from J, leaving 15 bases between. The length of the CDR3 is 13 residues. The CDR3 sequence: CASSLNEGPGYTF. CDR3 coding DNA: TGTGCCAGCAGCCTGAATGAGGGGCCCGGCTACACCTTC.

V and J are TRBV27 and TRBJ2-1; TRBD2 agrees at 14 bases. V shed 5 bases, J shed 0 bases, and the junction held 9 bases outside the gene matches. The germline gives CDR1 MNHEY, CDR2 SMNVEV (reference sequence). The CDR3 extends over 19 amino acids. The CDR3 here is CASSGLAGGFTYSYNEQFF. CDR3 nucleotides: TGTGCCAGCAGTGGACTAGCGGGAGGTTTCACTTACTCCTACAATGAGCAGTTCTTC.

This chain connects TRBV5-8 to TRBJ1-5; TRBD1 is a possible D gene (5 bases). V lost 1 base and J 7 bases, leaving 9 bases between the germline ends. The CDR3 length is 13 residues. Germline lookup yields CDR1 SGHTS and CDR2 YDEGEE. The CDR3 protein is CASSLLGDQPQHF. CDR3 nucleotides: TGTGCCAGCAGCTTGCTGGGGGACCAGCCCCAGCATTTT.

The chain links TRBV5-1 to TRBJ2-5, with D maybe TRBD1 (6 bases). The germline V and J ends were trimmed by 4 bases and 11 bases, with 21 bases remaining between them. The CDR3 spans 14 residues. The germline V gene has CDR1 SGHRS and CDR2 YFSETQ. This CDR3 reads CASSPSAGAREQYF. CDR3 sequence (DNA): TGCGCCAGCAGCCCAAGTGCAGGGGCGCGTGAGCAGTACTTC.

The chain couples TRBV28 to TRBJ2-7, with 10 bases aligning to TRBD2. Trimming at V came to 8 bases and at J to 0 bases, leaving 4 bases not matched to a gene. CDR3 length: 14 residues. Germline V gene lookup returns CDR1 MDHEN and CDR2 SYDVKM. The DNA of the CDR3 is TGTGCCAGCGCCCCTAGCGGGAGCTCCTACGAGCAGTACTTC. This sequence encodes CASAPSGSSYEQYF.

The chain carries TRBV27 and TRBJ2-5; 8 positions agree with TRBD1. V trimming: 4 bases; J trimming: 6 bases; junction bases outside the gene matches: 7. The germline CDR1 and CDR2 sequences are MNHEY and SMNVEV (reference sequence). The CDR3 loop spans 14 amino acids. The CDR3: CASSSWTGQQTQYF. The DNA for the CDR3 is TGTGCCAGCAGTTCCTGGACAGGGCAGCAGACCCAGTACTTC.

The chain combines TRBV12-1 with TRBJ2-2; the table's D call TRBD1 went unverified against the DNA. TRBV12-1 is deemed a pseudogene. CDR3 length: 16 residues. DNA for the CDR3: TGTGCCAGCAGCTTTGCTTGGACAGGGGGCACCGGGGAGCTGTTTTTT. Translated, it gives CASSFAWTGGTGELFF.

Comments on this clone: At the DNA level, this CDR3 is encoded by other sequences in the same sample as well. The chain carries TRBV7-9 and TRBJ1-2; 7 bases map to TRBD1. The CDR3 has 14 amino acids. The V segment lost 4 bases and the J segment 4 bases; nucleotides outside the gene matches: 6. Germline-derived CDR1 and CDR2 are SEHNR and FQNEAQ (reference sequence). CDR3 protein: CASSWDSDSYGYTF. CDR3 bases: TGTGCCAGCAGCTGGGACAGCGATTCCTATGGCTACACCTTC.

The genes are TRBV5-6 and TRBJ2-3; 8 nucleotides match TRBD2. CDR3 length: 16 amino acids. Per the germline V gene, CDR1 is SGHDT and CDR2 is YYEEEE. Germline trimming cut 1 base from V and 0 bases from J; bases unmatched to any gene: 4. CDR3: CASSLYASGSTDTQYF. The CDR3 region has the DNA TGTGCCAGCAGCTTGTATGCTAGCGGGAGCACAGATACGCAGTATTTT.